These 23 T cell receptor beta chains came from one sample sequenced in a study of Graves' ophthalmopathy and Graves' hyperthyroidism. Amplification of TCR beta CDR3 regions used RNA transcripts. Second-round multiplex PCR came after first-round RT-PCR with HTBI primers. One entry per CDR3 protein results from TCRdb running MiXCR on the multiplex PCR reads. Of under 350,000 distinct CDR3 sequences in the sample, 15% to 20% were seen once. Sequenced: peripheral blood. The receptors come from an adult man with Graves' ophthalmopathy.

This clonotype was seen many times. The V and J genes are TRBV6-2 or TRBV6-3 and TRBJ1-1; TRBD1 might be the D (5 bases). V shed 2 bases and J shed 5 bases, with 12 bases lying between them. CDR3 length equals 14 residues. Germline V gene sequence: CDR1 MNHEY, CDR2 SVGEGT. The CDR3 loop reads CASSYDTPGTEAFF. As DNA, the CDR3 is TGTGCCAGCAGTTACGACACACCAGGGACTGAAGCTTTCTTT.

This clonotype has at least ten counts. This chain uses TRBV6-2 or TRBV6-3 with TRBJ2-7; TRBD1 agrees at 9 bases. The V and J ends lost 2 bases and 2 bases, in that order; junction bases with no gene match: 16. Germline assignment: CDR1 MNHEY and CDR2 SVGEGT. This CDR3 has 19 residues. The CDR3 DNA reads TGTGCCAGCAGTTACCGAAGAGGGACAGGGAGGACACCACCCTACGAGCAGTACTTC. Translation: CASSYRRGTGRTPPYEQYF.

This clonotype was detected many times. The chain combines TRBV4-1 with TRBJ2-7, with 10 bases lining up with TRBD2. V lost 3 bases, J lost 4 bases, and 12 bases stayed unmatched. CDR1 and CDR2 from the germline V gene are MGHRA and YSYEKL. The CDR3 contains 17 residues. CDR3 in DNA: TGCGCCAGCAGCCATCTAGCGGGGGCCGGGGGCGGGTACGAGCAGTACTTC. As protein: CASSHLAGAGGGYEQYF.

The sample holds many counts of this clonotype. V gene TRBV6-2 or TRBV6-3 combines with J gene TRBJ1-2; 7 bases agree with TRBD1. The CDR3 is made up of 16 amino acids. V was clipped by 0 bases and J by 6 bases; unmatched bases: 10. Germline lookup yields CDR1 MNHEY and CDR2 SVGEGT. CDR3 in DNA: TGTGCCAGCAGTTACTCCCGCTTCGGGACAGAAGATGGCTACACCTTC. Protein product: CASSYSRFGTEDGYTF.

This clonotype showed up many times. The chain links TRBV5-1 to TRBJ1-1; D uncertain. The CDR3 contains 15 residues. V was trimmed by 0 bases and J by 1 base, leaving 10 bases between them. The V gene's germline CDR1 is SGHRS and CDR2 YFSETQ. CDR3 DNA: TGCGCCAGCAGCTTGGCCTTGGGGAGGAACACTGAAGCTTTCTTT. Encoded protein: CASSLALGRNTEAFF.

This clonotype came up many times. This rearrangement joins TRBV6-2 or TRBV6-3 to TRBJ1-5; TRBD1 aligns across 7 bases. The J segment lost 0 bases and the V segment lost 2 bases, leaving 7 bases of the junction unmatched. This CDR3 contains 17 residues. Germline V lookup: CDR1 MNHEY, CDR2 SVGEGT. CDR3 residues: CASSYRLQGTSNQPQHF. CDR3 in DNA: TGTGCCAGCAGTTACCGATTACAGGGGACTAGCAATCAGCCCCAGCATTTT.

This clonotype was counted a few times. V and J are TRBV13 and TRBJ2-2; 10 positions agree with TRBD1. From germline, CDR1 is PRHDT and CDR2 FYEKMQ (reference sequence). V shed 6 bases, J shed 5 bases, and the junction held 9 bases outside the gene matches. The CDR3 consists of 16 residues. The CDR3 nucleotides read TGTGCCAGCAGTCCCGGCGACAGGGGGCGTACCGGGGAGCTGTTTTTT. Its translation is CASSPGDRGRTGELFF.

This clonotype was counted once. A read error may be the cause here, since a much bigger clone is one base away. V is TRBV5-1 and J is TRBJ2-4, with unresolved D. CDR1 is SGHRS, CDR2 YFSETQ, per germline. The CDR3 consists of 13 residues. The DNA for the CDR3 is TGCGCCAGCAGCTTGGTCCCTGCAGACATTCAGGACTTC. It codes for CASSLVPADIQDF.

This clonotype showed up many times. The chain carries TRBV6-2 or TRBV6-3 and TRBJ2-6; a possible D gene is TRBD2 (5 bases). The CDR3 covers 14 residues. Trimming stripped 7 bases from V and 4 bases from J, with 11 bases between. In germline, CDR1 is MNHEY, CDR2 SVGEGT. The CDR3 DNA reads TGTGCCAGCACCCCGGGCGGGGGGGCCAACGTCCTGACTTTC. It yields the protein CASTPGGGANVLTF.

This clonotype came up many times. V is TRBV20-1 and J is TRBJ1-6; D uncertain. Germline loops: CDR1 DFQATT, CDR2 SNEGSKA (reference sequence). The CDR3 contains 16 residues. Trimming removed 0 bases at V and 2 bases at J, with 11 bases between. This CDR3 is CSARDAVLAYNSPLHF. DNA of the CDR3: TGCAGTGCTAGAGATGCGGTTCTTGCCTATAATTCACCCCTCCACTTT.

This clonotype has ten or more counts. The chain is built from TRBV30 and TRBJ2-7; 7 nucleotides agree with TRBD1. This CDR3 has 13 residues. V was pared by 2 bases and J by 2 bases, with 3 bases of the junction left unmatched. The germline CDR1 and CDR2 sequences are GTSNPN and SVGIG (reference sequence). CDR3 residues: CAWSPGTAYEQYF. Written as DNA, the CDR3 is TGTGCCTGGAGTCCTGGGACAGCCTACGAGCAGTACTTC.

This clonotype showed up many times. The chain combines TRBV28 with TRBJ2-7; 12 bases fit TRBD1. The CDR3 extends over 14 amino acids. J lost 6 bases, V lost 4 bases, and 4 bases had no gene match. CDR1 and CDR2 (germline): MDHEN, SYDVKM. The DNA for the CDR3 is TGTGCCAGCAGTTACCGGGACAGGGGGCTCGAGCAGTACTTC. Translating gives CASSYRDRGLEQYF.

This clonotype was recorded many times. The chain joins TRBV27 to TRBJ1-1, with D possibly TRBD1 on 5 matching bases. Trimming took off 2 bases at V and 0 bases at J, with 10 bases between the two ends. Germline V gives CDR1 MNHEY, CDR2 SMNVEV (reference sequence). This CDR3 has 15 residues. This CDR3 is CASSLSRTMNTEAFF. In DNA, the CDR3 is TGTGCCAGCAGTTTAAGCCGGACAATGAACACTGAAGCTTTCTTT.

Many counts were recorded for this clonotype. At one boundary the junction diverges from the germline segment, which might be a read error. The chain carries TRBV4-3 and TRBJ1-5; 7 nucleotides match TRBD1. CDR3 length equals 14 residues. Germline V lookup: CDR1 LGHNA, CDR2 YSLEER. The CDR3 sequence: CASSQGTANQPQHF. As DNA, the CDR3 is TGTGCCAGCAGCCAAGGGACAGCGAATCAGCCCCAGCATTTT.

Only one count was recorded for this clonotype. The CDR3 reads CASAWSVTEAFF. The CDR3 region has the DNA TGTGCCAGCGCCTGGTCCGTCACTGAAGCTTTCTTT. The rearrangement joins TRBV12-3 or TRBV12-4 to TRBJ1-1; D is ambiguous. The CDR3 contains 12 residues. Trimming removed 8 bases from V and 4 bases from J, with 11 bases in between.

The genes are TRBV6-1 and TRBJ2-7; TRBD2 matches at 8 bases. The germline gives CDR1 MNHNS, CDR2 SASEGT. CDR3 length equals 15 residues. Trimming cost V 8 bases and J 3 bases; bases outside gene matches: 12. For the CDR3, the DNA is TGTGCCAGCGGTGCCCGGGAGGGCCCGGGCTACGAGCAGTACTTC. It codes for CASGAREGPGYEQYF.

This chain connects TRBV6-1 to TRBJ1-2; D gene unclear. V dropped 2 bases and J dropped 7 bases, with 11 bases sitting between them. Germline V gene lookup returns CDR1 MNHNS and CDR2 SASEGT. The CDR3 is made up of 13 amino acids. CDR3 residues: CASSELTLSGYTF. CDR3 DNA sequence: TGTGCCAGCAGTGAACTGACGTTGTCTGGCTACACCTTC.

This clonotype was seen many times. This chain connects TRBV6-2 or TRBV6-3 to TRBJ1-1; the D gene is possibly TRBD1 (6 bases). The CDR3 length is 15 residues. Deletions cut 6 bases from V and 6 bases from J, with 20 bases between. In germline, CDR1 is MNHEY, CDR2 SVGEGT. This CDR3 reads CASSIGGRWGAEAFF. For the CDR3, the DNA is TGTGCCAGCAGCATCGGGGGCAGATGGGGGGCTGAAGCTTTCTTT.

In this sample, this clonotype turned up many times. The chain employs TRBV30 and TRBJ2-5, with D possibly being TRBD1 or TRBD2 (5 bases each). The CDR3 has 16 amino acids. Per germline, CDR1 GTSNPN and CDR2 SVGIG (reference sequence). V lost 3 bases and J lost 5, with 22 bases in between. CDR3 in amino acids: CAWRERGTGRGETQYF. CDR3 sequence (DNA): TGTGCCTGGAGAGAACGCGGCACAGGCCGCGGGGAGACCCAGTACTTC.

A remark on this clonotype: Possible read error: a much larger clone is one base away. The rearrangement joins TRBV30 to TRBJ2-2; D assignment may be TRBD1 or TRBD2 (5 bases each). The CDR3 totals 16 residues. Germline V gene lookup returns CDR1 GTSNPN and CDR2 SVGIG (reference sequence). Trimming stripped 1 base from V and 3 bases from J, with 15 bases between. The CDR3 DNA reads as TGTGCCTGGAGTGATACAGGCTCCGGGGACACCGGGGAGCTGTTTTTT. Translated: CAWSDTGSGDTGELFF.

CDR3 nucleotide sequence: TGTGCCAGCAGGGGACGGACAGGGGCGAACACTGAAGCTTTCTTT. Translating it yields CASRGRTGANTEAFF. The genes are TRBV12-3 or TRBV12-4 and TRBJ1-1; 9 positions agree with TRBD1. V shed 6 bases, J shed 1 base, and the junction held 6 bases outside the gene matches. The CDR3 sequence is 15 residues long.

At least ten counts were recorded for this clonotype. The chain uses TRBV7-2 and TRBJ2-5, with 10 positions matching TRBD2. This CDR3 contains 17 residues. The ends lost 2 bases at V and 2 bases at J; junction bases unmatched: 8. The germline V gene has CDR1 SGHTA and CDR2 FQGNSA. CDR3 nucleotide sequence: TGTGCCAGCAGCTTAACGTTTACTAGCGGGGTGCAAGAGACCCAGTACTTC. This codes for CASSLTFTSGVQETQYF.

The table lists this clonotype with many counts. The chain carries TRBV2 and TRBJ1-5; possibly TRBD1 for D (5 bases). V lost 4 bases and J 5 bases, leaving 12 bases between the germline ends. Germline V gene sequence: CDR1 SNHLY, CDR2 FYNNEI. The CDR3 is 14 amino acids. CDR3 in amino acids: CASSVEGFDQPQHF. The CDR3 DNA is TGTGCCAGCAGTGTGGAGGGGTTTGATCAGCCCCAGCATTTT.